The rows below give T cell receptor beta chains drawn from one sample of a study of blood T cell repertoires in COVID-19. Clones were read by immunoSEQ multiplex PCR, and TCRdb kept only the in-frame ones, dropping some. The table has over 25,000 clones, less than 95% seen once. Sample: peripheral blood. Receptor source: a man aged 70 or older with active or convalescent COVID-19. Both conserved end residues are part of each CDR3. A D gene is named only where the DNA matches it firmly. A row's size may be missing; if present it is once, few, many or a size class.

NA,TRBV6-4,TRBD1,CASSVNRGLGEQFF
NA,TRBV19,TRBD1,CASRDRGTSYNEQFF
NA,TRBV6-2/TRBV6-3,NA,CASSYGAYPPTDTQYF
NA,TRBV7-9,TRBD2,CASSSSGGATGELFF
NA,TRBV7-8,TRBD2,CASRGLAGTGELFF
NA,TRBV28,TRBD1,CASSKAGTGGGAFF
NA,TRBV12-3/TRBV12-4,NA,CASSLSPSGPQHF
NA,TRBV2,NA,CASTREATEAFF
NA,TRBV10-1,NA,CASSEGGFTEAFF
NA,TRBV19,NA,CASSLRHGELFF
NA,TRBV7-2,TRBD2,CASSLGRGGFYEQYF
NA,TRBV20-1,NA,CSARVPGAFF
NA,TRBV5-1,NA,CASSFGGTEAFF
NA,TRBV18,NA,CASSPMQGNTEAFF
NA,TRBV2,TRBD2,CASSLTSGRNEQYF
NA,TRBV5-1,TRBD1,CASSLAGQSNEKLFF
NA,TRBV5-1,TRBD1,CASSSGQGVTYGYTF
NA,TRBV5-1,NA,CASSSPGGYEQFF
NA,TRBV5-1,NA,CASSLVEGTTEAFF
NA,TRBV7-9,TRBD1,CASSLEVVDRVVQPQHF
NA,TRBV10-3,TRBD2,CAISGTRAVEQFF
NA,TRBV28,NA,CASSPGGSIGYTF
NA,TRBV12-5,TRBD2,CASGLGLAGGLQETQYF
NA,TRBV24-1,NA,CATSDRQDPVREQFF
few,TRBV7-8,TRBD1,CASSPTGVNTGELFF
NA,TRBV10-3,TRBD2,CAISESRAAGGQGSKNIQYF
NA,TRBV16,NA,CASSPSNVQETQYF
NA,TRBV11-2,NA,CASSIARAYEQYF
NA,TRBV7-2,TRBD2,CASSFRERGEQYF
once,TRBV15,NA,CATSRDTYGYTF
NA,TRBV30,NA,CAWTKTANTEAFF
NA,TRBV4-2,NA,CASSQEFVSSYNEQFF
NA,TRBV11-2,TRBD2,CASSSGLAGPGDTQYF
once,TRBV5-1,NA,CASSKNTMHQETQYF
NA,TRBV19,TRBD1,CASSIPGTGADTEAFF
NA,TRBV6-5,NA,CASSRERQRNTIYF
NA,TRBV28,NA,CASSLCGRGREFRCTQYF
NA,TRBV11-3,TRBD1,CASSLNPGTGGEQFF
few,TRBV12-5,NA,CASGPGLNTGELFF
NA,TRBV29-1,TRBD1,CSAPKGDRGTMNTEAFF
NA,TRBV5-1,TRBD1,CASSWGTGDNYGYTF
few,TRBV5-1,NA,CASSFEQNEKLFF
NA,TRBV7-2,TRBD1,CASSGTGGNNEQFF
NA,TRBV7-2,TRBD2,CASSFGTRVNNEQFF
NA,TRBV2,TRBD1,CASKLATGQRGYTF
NA,TRBV5-1,NA,CASSLGGGNTIYF
few,TRBV6-1,TRBD1,CASSERTGVWEKLFF
NA,TRBV5-4,NA,CASSLAAGRYNYGYTF
NA,TRBV4-1,NA,CASSQDGGASGNTIYF
NA,TRBV6-5,TRBD1,CASSYSWDRDAFF
NA,TRBV27,NA,CASSLARNYEQYF
NA,TRBV5-1,TRBD2,CASTAGGGWGNYEQYF